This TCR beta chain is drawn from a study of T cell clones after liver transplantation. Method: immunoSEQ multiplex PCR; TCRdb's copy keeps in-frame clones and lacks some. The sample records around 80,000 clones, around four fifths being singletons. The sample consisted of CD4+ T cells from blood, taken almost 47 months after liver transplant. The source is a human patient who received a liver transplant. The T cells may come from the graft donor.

CDR3 sequence: CASSQDVAGLSYEQYF. The DNA of the CDR3 is TGCGCCAGCAGCCAAGATGTGGCGGGGCTCTCCTACGAGCAGTACTTC. This rearrangement joins TRBV4-3 to TRBJ2-7; TRBD2 is a possible D gene (6 bases). Trimming left V 0 bases short and J 0 bases short, with 12 bases between. This CDR3 has 16 amino acids. Germline V gives CDR1 LGHNA, CDR2 YSLEER.